These 20 T cell receptor beta chains share one sample of origin, sequenced in a study of shared clonotypes between healthy human individuals. Here immunoSEQ multiplex PCR was the method, and the copy in TCRdb shows in-frame clones only, minus some. The repertoire holds around 600,000 clones, with about 95% as singletons. Terminally differentiated effector memory CD45RA+ cells were excluded from the naive CD8 cells, which were CD45RO-negative and positively selected for CCR7. Sequencing was done on a sample of naive CD8+ T cells sorted from blood. These receptors were obtained from a woman younger than 45 in good health.

The chain is built from TRBV9 and TRBJ2-7, with 7 nucleotides matching TRBD2. There are 16 residues in the CDR3. Germline lookup yields CDR1 SGDLS and CDR2 YYNGEE. The ends lost 1 base at V and 0 bases at J; junction bases unmatched: 7. CDR3 DNA sequence: TGTGCCAGCAGCGTAAGTGAGCGGGGCAGCTCCTACGAGCAGTACTTC. Amino acid sequence: CASSVSERGSSYEQYF.

J is TRBJ2-1 and V is TRBV7-9, with D maybe TRBD1 (5 bases). Germline assignment: CDR1 SEHNR and CDR2 FQNEAQ (reference sequence). Trimming removed 8 bases from V and 4 bases from J, with 12 bases in between. This CDR3 is 13 amino acids long. This CDR3 reads CASADRQYNEQFF. CDR3 nucleotides: TGTGCCAGCGCCGACAGACAATACAATGAGCAGTTCTTC.

The chain recombines TRBV11-2 with TRBJ2-1; TRBD1 aligns across 7 bases. CDR1 SGHAT and CDR2 FQNNGV come from the germline V gene. Unmatched junction bases numbered 10, after V lost 1 base and J lost 4 bases. The CDR3 consists of 17 residues. The CDR3 reads CASSLVLGQVNYNEQFF. In DNA, the CDR3 is TGTGCCAGCAGCTTAGTCCTAGGACAGGTGAATTACAATGAGCAGTTCTTC.

V is TRBV11-1 and J is TRBJ2-1, with D uncertain. The V gene's germline CDR1 is SGHAT and CDR2 FQDESV (reference sequence). V was pared by 5 bases and J by 7 bases, with 9 bases between. This CDR3 has 12 amino acids. CDR3 protein: CASSPMSNEQFF. In nucleotides, the CDR3 is TGTGCCAGCAGCCCCATGTCGAATGAGCAGTTCTTC.

Comments on this clone: An end of the junction differs from the germline gene, which may be a read error. The chain carries TRBV10-3 and TRBJ2-3, with 10 bases fitting TRBD2. Germline CDR1 ENHRY, CDR2 SYGVKD. The CDR3 covers 14 residues. The CDR3 DNA reads as TGTGCCACCAGTGGGACTAGCGGCACAGATACGCAGTATTTT. Translated: CATSGTSGTDTQYF.

The DNA for the CDR3 is TGTGCCAGCAGTTCCGGGACTAGCGGGACCTCTGAGCAGTACTTC. Protein sequence: CASSSGTSGTSEQYF. The chain employs TRBV27 and TRBJ2-7, with 13 bases matching TRBD2. V trimming: 4 bases; J trimming: 7 bases; junction bases outside the gene matches: 7. CDR3 length equals 15 residues. From germline, CDR1 is MNHEY and CDR2 SMNVEV (reference sequence).

V gene TRBV28 combines with J gene TRBJ2-7; 7 bases match TRBD1. CDR1 is MDHEN and CDR2 is SYDVKM in the germline V gene. The J segment lost 7 bases and the V segment lost 8 bases, leaving 5 bases of the junction unmatched. The CDR3 covers 11 residues. The CDR3 here is CASGLTGEQYF. The CDR3 DNA reads as TGTGCCAGCGGACTGACAGGGGAGCAGTACTTC.

This clone is a singleton in its sample. The chain has TRBV27 and TRBJ2-7, with 8 bases identical to TRBD2. The junction had 4 bases not matched to a gene; V was cut back by 3 bases and J by 0 bases. The CDR3 is made up of 15 amino acids. The germline V gene has CDR1 MNHEY and CDR2 SMNVEV (reference sequence). CDR3 DNA sequence: TGTGCCAGCAGTTTTGGCCTAGCGGGCTCCTACGAGCAGTACTTC. Residues: CASSFGLAGSYEQYF.

The chain uses TRBV9 and TRBJ1-1; D remains unclear. The CDR3 has 14 residues. Germline assignment: CDR1 SGDLS and CDR2 YYNGEE. V lost 0 bases, J lost 6 bases, and 12 bases lay in between. DNA for the CDR3: TGTGCCAGCAGCGTAGGGTCAGGCACCGCTGAAGCTTTCTTT. It yields the protein CASSVGSGTAEAFF.

This sequence joins TRBV10-2 and TRBJ2-7; D is unclear. The CDR3 is 14 amino acids. V lost 2 bases, J lost 1 base, and 9 bases lay in between. Germline values: CDR1 WSHSY, CDR2 SAAADI. The CDR3 loop is CASSEMSSSYEQYF. As DNA, the CDR3 is TGCGCCAGCAGTGAGATGAGCTCTTCCTACGAGCAGTACTTC.

In regard to this clone: The same CDR3 is also encoded by other DNA sequences in this sample. The chain uses TRBV5-6 and TRBJ2-7, with D tentatively TRBD2 (5 bases). The CDR3 length is 13 residues. V was shortened by 5 bases and J by 0 bases, with 9 bases between the two germline ends. The germline V gene has CDR1 SGHDT and CDR2 YYEEEE. CDR3 sequence reads: CASSPEGSYEQYF. DNA for the CDR3: TGTGCCAGCAGTCCTGAGGGCTCCTACGAGCAGTACTTC.

This chain links TRBV5-5 with TRBJ2-7, with no clear D. V gave up 4 bases and J gave up 1 base, with 15 bases separating them. The CDR3 covers 15 residues. Per the germline V gene, CDR1 is SGHKS and CDR2 is YYEKEE (reference sequence). CDR3 protein: CASSPTSFGSYEQYF. The CDR3 DNA is TGTGCCAGCAGCCCCACGAGTTTCGGTTCCTACGAGCAGTACTTC.

The V and J genes are TRBV25-1 and TRBJ1-6, with TRBD1 matching 8 bases. V trimming: 4 bases; J trimming: 7 bases; junction bases outside the gene matches: 6. Germline V CDR1 and CDR2: MGHDK, SYGVNS. This CDR3 is 15 amino acids long. The CDR3 is CASSARTGPNSPLHF. The CDR3 DNA reads TGTGCCAGCAGTGCGAGGACAGGGCCAAATTCACCCCTCCACTTT.

This sequence joins TRBV19 and TRBJ1-2; D is possibly TRBD1 (5 bases). The V gene lost 5 bases and the J gene lost 4 bases, with 8 bases spanning the gap. Germline CDR1 LNHDA, CDR2 SQIVND (reference sequence). This CDR3 contains 12 residues. CDR3 in DNA: TGTGCCAGTAGTGGTGACAGCTATGGCTACACCTTC. Its protein is CASSGDSYGYTF.

V and J are TRBV6-5 and TRBJ1-1; D gene ambiguous. Trimming removed 0 bases at V and 4 bases at J, with 12 bases between. The CDR3 has 15 amino acids. The germline CDR1 and CDR2 sequences are MNHEY and SVGAGI. The CDR3: CASSYSPEKSTEAFF. Here the CDR3 DNA reads TGTGCCAGCAGTTACTCCCCCGAAAAGAGCACTGAAGCTTTCTTT.

The gene calls are TRBV28 and TRBJ2-1; TRBD2 matches at 11 bases. The junction had 3 bases not matched to a gene; V was cut back by 5 bases and J by 0 bases. Germline values: CDR1 MDHEN, CDR2 SYDVKM. The CDR3 is 16 residues long. The CDR3: CASSQTSGSSYNEQFF. The DNA for the CDR3 is TGTGCCAGCAGTCAAACTAGCGGGAGCTCCTACAATGAGCAGTTCTTC.

V is TRBV11-3 and J is TRBJ2-7; no reliable D call. V was pared by 3 bases and J by 3 bases, with 9 bases between. The CDR3 covers 13 residues. In germline, CDR1 is SGHNT, CDR2 YENEEA. As DNA, the CDR3 is TGTGCCAGCAGCTTCGGGCAGAACTACGAGCAGTACTTC. This gives the protein CASSFGQNYEQYF.

This chain joins TRBV15 and TRBJ1-1, with D unclear. Germline V gene sequence: CDR1 LNHNV, CDR2 YYDKDF (reference sequence). The V end was cut by 5 bases, the J end by 1 base, with 20 bases between. CDR3 size: 17 residues. CDR3 in DNA: TGTGCCACCAGCGGTGGGAACCTGGGAGGGCCGAACACTGAAGCTTTCTTT. Translation: CATSGGNLGGPNTEAFF.

This chain connects TRBV28 to TRBJ2-1; 13 positions agree with TRBD2. The CDR3 is 16 residues long. The V gene's germline CDR1 is MDHEN and CDR2 SYDVKM. Trimming took 5 bases from V and 5 from J; bases not matched to a gene: 6. The CDR3 here is CASSPGTSGTHNEQFF. In DNA form, the CDR3 reads TGTGCCAGCAGTCCCGGGACTAGCGGGACCCACAATGAGCAGTTCTTC.

The chain recombines TRBV4-1 with TRBJ2-7; the D is unclear. Germline lookup yields CDR1 MGHRA and CDR2 YSYEKL. V was trimmed by 8 bases and J by 5 bases, leaving 13 bases between them. This CDR3 region has 12 residues. CDR3 region: CASGNSRNEQYF. CDR3 DNA sequence: TGCGCCAGCGGTAATAGCCGCAACGAGCAGTACTTC.